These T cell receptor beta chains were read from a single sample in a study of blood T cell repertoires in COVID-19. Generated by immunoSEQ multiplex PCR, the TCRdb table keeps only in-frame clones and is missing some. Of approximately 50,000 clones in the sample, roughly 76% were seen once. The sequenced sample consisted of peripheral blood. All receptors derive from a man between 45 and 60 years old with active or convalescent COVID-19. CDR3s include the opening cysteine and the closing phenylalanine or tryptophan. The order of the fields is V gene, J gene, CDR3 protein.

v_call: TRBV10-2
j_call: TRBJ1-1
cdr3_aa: CASIQGQVNTEAFF

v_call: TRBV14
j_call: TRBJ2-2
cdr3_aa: CASSRTGTIGSGELFF

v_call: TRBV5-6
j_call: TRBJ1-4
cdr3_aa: CASSLYKREKLFF

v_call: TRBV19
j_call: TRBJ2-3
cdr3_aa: CASSIGAGNSDTQYF

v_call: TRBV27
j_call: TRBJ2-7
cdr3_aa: CASSSAGGPEQYF

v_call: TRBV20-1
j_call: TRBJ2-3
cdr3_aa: CSASQGATDTQYF

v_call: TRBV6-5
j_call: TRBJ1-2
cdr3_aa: CASSYSSTRSVRGYTF

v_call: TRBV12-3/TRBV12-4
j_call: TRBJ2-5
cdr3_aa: CASGAGLQETQYF

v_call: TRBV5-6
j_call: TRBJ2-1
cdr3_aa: CASSFQPGVKGEQFF

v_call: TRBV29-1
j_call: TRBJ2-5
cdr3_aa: CSVKGQGWHKYF

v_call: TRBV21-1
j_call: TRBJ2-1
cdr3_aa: CASSIPSRGQVSSYNEQFF

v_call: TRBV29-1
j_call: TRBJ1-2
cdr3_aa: CSTPRGDGGGYTF

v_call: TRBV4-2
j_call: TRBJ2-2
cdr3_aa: CASSPNSRGIETGELFF

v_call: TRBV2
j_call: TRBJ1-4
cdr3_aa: CASKVDSINEKLFF

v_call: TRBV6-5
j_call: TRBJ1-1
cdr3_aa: CASSYGEGNTEAFF

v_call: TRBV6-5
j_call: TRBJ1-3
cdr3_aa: CASSYSQGTGNTIYF

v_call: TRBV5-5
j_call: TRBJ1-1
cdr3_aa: CASSYTFDRGPEAFF

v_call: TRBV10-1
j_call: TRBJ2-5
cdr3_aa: CASSGPGIRQETQYF

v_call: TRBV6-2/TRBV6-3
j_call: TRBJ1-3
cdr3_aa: CASSSGQLLSGNTIYF

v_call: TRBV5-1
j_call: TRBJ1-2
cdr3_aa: CASSRTGGDYGYTF

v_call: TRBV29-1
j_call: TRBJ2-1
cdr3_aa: CSVEVVRYNEQFF

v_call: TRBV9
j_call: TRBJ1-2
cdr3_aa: CASSVREGRGYTF

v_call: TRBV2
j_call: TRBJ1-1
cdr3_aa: CASRREVGTEAFF

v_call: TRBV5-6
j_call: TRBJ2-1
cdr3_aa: CASTEHGGAVIDEQFF

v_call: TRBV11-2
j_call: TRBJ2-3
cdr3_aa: CASSLQNTQYF

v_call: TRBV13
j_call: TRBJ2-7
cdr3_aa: CASSPRPGLTSSYEQYF

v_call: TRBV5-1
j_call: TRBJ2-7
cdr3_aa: CASSLESGRTTYEQYF

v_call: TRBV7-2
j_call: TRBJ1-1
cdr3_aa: CASSLEGGYTEAFF

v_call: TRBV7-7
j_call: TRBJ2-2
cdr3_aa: CASTPGSGGTGELFF